This passage covers 7 T cell receptor beta chains from one sample sequenced in a study of T cell repertoires in cytomegalovirus infection. TCRdb re-called the reads with MiXCR, one entry per CDR3 protein. Altogether approximately 500,000 distinct CDR3 sequences are present, about 11% being singletons, with the ten largest covering 10% to 13%. Sequenced sample: PBMCs. Receptor source: a human donor in good health (CMV status not recorded). Some clones in this sample may be carry-over from other donors' samples.

The sample holds many counts of this clonotype. The rearrangement links TRBV27 to TRBJ1-4, with D possibly TRBD1 on 5 matching bases. The V gene lost 5 bases and the J gene lost 3 bases, with 10 bases spanning the gap. The CDR3 is made up of 14 amino acids. Germline CDR1 and CDR2: MNHEY and SMNVEV (reference sequence). Written as DNA, the CDR3 is TGTGCCAGCAGTAAGGGGTCGTCTAATGAAAAACTGTTTTTT. Protein: CASSKGSSNEKLFF.

This clonotype was detected many times. V and J are TRBV7-6 and TRBJ2-7; 8 nucleotides agree with TRBD1. The V gene's germline CDR1 is SGHVS and CDR2 FNYEAQ. J lost 4 bases, V lost 3 bases, and 2 bases had no gene match. The CDR3 contains 13 residues. This CDR3 reads CASSFGQGYEQYF. The CDR3 region has the DNA TGTGCCAGCAGCTTCGGACAGGGATACGAGCAGTACTTC.

In regard to this clonotype: This may arise from a read error, as a much more abundant clone is one base away. The DNA is left out, because the CDR3 cannot be placed on it with certainty; the CDR3 is given as TCRdb lists it. V and J are TRBV6-1 and TRBJ1-2; the table calls TRBD1, which could not be checked here. CDR1 is MNHNS and CDR2 is SASEGT in the germline V gene. The CDR3 adds up to 13 amino acids, both ends counted. The CDR3 reads CASSEGWGYGNTF.

In regard to this clonotype: A much bigger clone sits one base away, suggesting this may be a read error. The chain joins TRBV20-1 to TRBJ2-5, with a tentative D call TRBD2 (5 bases). Per germline, CDR1 DFQATT and CDR2 SNEGSKA (reference sequence). The V gene lost 5 bases and the J gene lost 3 bases, with 16 bases spanning the gap. The CDR3 totals 14 residues. The CDR3 DNA follows: TGCAGTGCTTCAACGGCCCGGGAAGAAGAGACCCAGTACTTC. It translates to CSASTAREEETQYF.

This clonotype was detected many times. The chain joins TRBV7-8 to TRBJ2-3, with D maybe TRBD2 (5 bases). CDR3 size: 13 residues. V was shortened by 5 bases and J by 5 bases, with 11 bases between the two germline ends. Looked up from germline, CDR1 is SGHVS and CDR2 is FQNEAQ. CDR3 sequence (DNA): TGTGCCAGCAGCGTCGGTGGAGGAGATACGCAGTATTTT. It yields the protein CASSVGGGDTQYF.

Many counts were recorded for this clonotype. The chain recombines TRBV5-1 with TRBJ2-4, with no clear D. The CDR3 spans 15 residues. CDR1 SGHRS and CDR2 YFSETQ come from the germline V gene. Trimming took 1 base from V and 6 from J, leaving 14 bases between them. CDR3 residues: CASSLRTASGNIQYF. The DNA for the CDR3 is TGCGCCAGCAGCTTGAGGACGGCGTCGGGAAACATTCAGTACTTC.

As regards this clonotype: A much larger clone lies a single base off, so this may be a read error. The rearrangement joins TRBV15 to TRBJ2-3, with D possibly TRBD2 on 6 matching bases. CDR3 length equals 16 residues. Per germline, CDR1 LNHNV and CDR2 YYDKDF (reference sequence). The chain's CDR3 is CTTSSRQGGRVDTQYF. The DNA of the CDR3 is TGTACCACCAGCAGCCGGCAGGGAGGCCGGGTCGATACGCAGTATTTT. Using reference TRBV15 and TRBJ2-3 for the parts outside the CDR3, the full variable domain is DAMVIQNPRYQVTQFGKPVTLSCSQTLNHNVMYWYQQKSSQAPKLLFHYYDKDFNNEADTPDNFQSRRPNTSFCFLDIRSPGLGDTAMYLCTTSSRQGGRVDTQYFGPGTRLTVL.